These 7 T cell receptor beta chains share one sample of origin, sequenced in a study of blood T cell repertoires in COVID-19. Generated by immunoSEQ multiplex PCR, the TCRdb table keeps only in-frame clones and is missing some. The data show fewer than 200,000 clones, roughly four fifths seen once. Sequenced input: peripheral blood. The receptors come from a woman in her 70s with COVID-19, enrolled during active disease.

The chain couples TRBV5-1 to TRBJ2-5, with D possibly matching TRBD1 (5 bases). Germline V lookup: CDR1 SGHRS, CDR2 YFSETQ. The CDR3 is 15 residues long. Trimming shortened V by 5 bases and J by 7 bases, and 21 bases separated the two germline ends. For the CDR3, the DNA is TGCGCCAGCAGTGTGGGGCGGCCGGCAGGGTGGACCCAGTACTTC. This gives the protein CASSVGRPAGWTQYF.

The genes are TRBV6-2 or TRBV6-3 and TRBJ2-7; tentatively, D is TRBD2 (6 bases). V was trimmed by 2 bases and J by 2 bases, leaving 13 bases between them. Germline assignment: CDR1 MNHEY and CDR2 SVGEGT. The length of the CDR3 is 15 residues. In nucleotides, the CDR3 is TGTGCCAGCAGTTACCCTGCCGGGGGAACCTACGAGCAGTACTTC. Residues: CASSYPAGGTYEQYF.

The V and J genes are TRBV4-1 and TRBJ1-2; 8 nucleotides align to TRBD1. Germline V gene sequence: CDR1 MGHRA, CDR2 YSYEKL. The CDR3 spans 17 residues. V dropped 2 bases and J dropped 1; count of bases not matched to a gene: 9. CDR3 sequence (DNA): TGCGCCAGCAGCCAAACGCAGCAGGGGGCGGGTAACTATGGCTACACCTTC. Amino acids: CASSQTQQGAGNYGYTF.

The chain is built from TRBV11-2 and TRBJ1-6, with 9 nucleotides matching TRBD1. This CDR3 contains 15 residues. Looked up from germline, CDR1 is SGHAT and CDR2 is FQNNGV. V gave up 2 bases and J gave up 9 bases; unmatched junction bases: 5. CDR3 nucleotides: TGTGCCAGCAGCTTATACTCGGACAGGGGTTCACCCCTCCACTTT. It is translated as CASSLYSDRGSPLHF.

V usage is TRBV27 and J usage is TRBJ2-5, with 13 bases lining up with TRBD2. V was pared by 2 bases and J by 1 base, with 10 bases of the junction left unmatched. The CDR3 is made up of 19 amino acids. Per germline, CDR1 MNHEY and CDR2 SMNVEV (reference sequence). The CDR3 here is CASSLRLGLAGVGQETQYF. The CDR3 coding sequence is TGTGCCAGCAGTTTACGTCTCGGACTAGCGGGAGTTGGCCAAGAGACCCAGTACTTC.

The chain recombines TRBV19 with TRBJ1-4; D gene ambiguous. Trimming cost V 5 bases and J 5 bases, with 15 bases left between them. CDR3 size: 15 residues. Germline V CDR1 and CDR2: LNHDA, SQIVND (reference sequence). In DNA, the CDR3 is TGTGCCAGTAGTTTCCTGGATGGGAGGAATGAAAAACTGTTTTTT. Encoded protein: CASSFLDGRNEKLFF.

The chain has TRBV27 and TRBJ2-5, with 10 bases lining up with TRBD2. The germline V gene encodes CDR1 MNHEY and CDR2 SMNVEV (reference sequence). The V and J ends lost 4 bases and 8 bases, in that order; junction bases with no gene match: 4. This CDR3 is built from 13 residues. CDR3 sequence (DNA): TGTGCCAGCAGTTCTAGCGGGAGAGTTACCCAGTACTTC. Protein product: CASSSSGRVTQYF.